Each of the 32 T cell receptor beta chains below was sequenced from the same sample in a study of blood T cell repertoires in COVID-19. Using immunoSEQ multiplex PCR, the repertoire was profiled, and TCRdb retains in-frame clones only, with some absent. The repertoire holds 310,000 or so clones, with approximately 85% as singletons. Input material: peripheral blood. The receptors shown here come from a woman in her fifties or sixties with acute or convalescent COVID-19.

This CDR3 is CASSSGQETQYF. For the CDR3, the DNA is TGTGCCAGCAGTTCGGGTCAAGAGACCCAGTACTTC. The chain uses TRBV28 and TRBJ2-5; D is ambiguous. This CDR3 has 12 residues. Trimming cost V 4 bases and J 2 bases, with 5 bases left between them. The germline V gene has CDR1 MDHEN and CDR2 SYDVKM.

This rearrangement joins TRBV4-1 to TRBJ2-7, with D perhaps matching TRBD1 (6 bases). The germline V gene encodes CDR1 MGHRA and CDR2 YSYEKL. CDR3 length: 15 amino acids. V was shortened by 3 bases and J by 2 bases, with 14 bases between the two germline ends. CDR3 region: CASSHLQGQTYEQYF. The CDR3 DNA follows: TGCGCCAGCAGCCACTTACAAGGACAGACCTACGAGCAGTACTTC.

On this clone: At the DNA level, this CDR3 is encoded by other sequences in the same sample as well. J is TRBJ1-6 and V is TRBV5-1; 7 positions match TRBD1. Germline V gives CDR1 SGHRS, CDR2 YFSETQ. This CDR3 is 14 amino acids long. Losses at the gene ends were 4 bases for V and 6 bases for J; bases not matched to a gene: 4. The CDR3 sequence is CASSAGTVNSPLHF. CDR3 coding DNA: TGCGCCAGCAGCGCCGGGACAGTTAATTCACCCCTCCACTTT. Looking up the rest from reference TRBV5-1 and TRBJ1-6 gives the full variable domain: KAGVTQTPRYLIKTRGQQVTLSCSPISGHRSVSWYQQTPGQGLQFLFEYFSETQRNKGNFPGRFSGRQFSNSRSEMNVSTLELGDSALYLCASSAGTVNSPLHFGNGTRLTVT.

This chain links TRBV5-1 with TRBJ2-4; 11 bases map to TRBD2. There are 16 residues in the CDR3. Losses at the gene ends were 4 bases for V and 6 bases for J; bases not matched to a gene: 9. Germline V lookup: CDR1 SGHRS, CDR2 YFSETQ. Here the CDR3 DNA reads TGCGCCAGCAGCCTGGAAAATAGCGGGAGGGGAAACATTCAGTACTTC. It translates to CASSLENSGRGNIQYF.

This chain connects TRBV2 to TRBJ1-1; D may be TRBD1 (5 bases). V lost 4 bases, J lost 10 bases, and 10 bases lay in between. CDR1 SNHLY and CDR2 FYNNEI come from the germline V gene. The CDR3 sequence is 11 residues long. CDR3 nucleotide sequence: TGTGCCAGCAGTGCAGGGAAGGGAGCTTTCTTT. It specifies CASSAGKGAFF.

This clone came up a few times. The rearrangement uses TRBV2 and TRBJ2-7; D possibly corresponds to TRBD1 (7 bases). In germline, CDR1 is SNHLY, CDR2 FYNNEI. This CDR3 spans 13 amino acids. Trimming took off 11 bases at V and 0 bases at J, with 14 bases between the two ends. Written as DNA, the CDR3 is TGTGCCGGAGGGACAGTGAGCTCCTACGAGCAGTACTTC. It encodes CAGGTVSSYEQYF. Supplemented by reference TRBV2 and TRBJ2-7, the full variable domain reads EPEVTQTPSHQVTQMGQEVILRCVPISNHLYFYWYRQILGQKVEFLVSFYNNEISEKSEIFDDQFSVERPDGSNFTLKIRSTKLEDSAMYFCAGGTVSSYEQYFGPGTRLTVT.

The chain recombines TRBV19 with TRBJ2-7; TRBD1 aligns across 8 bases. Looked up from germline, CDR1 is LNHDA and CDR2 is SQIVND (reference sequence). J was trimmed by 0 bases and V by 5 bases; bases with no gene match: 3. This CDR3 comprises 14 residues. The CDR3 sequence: CASSWDRSSYEQYF. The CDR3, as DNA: TGTGCCAGTAGTTGGGACAGGAGCTCCTACGAGCAGTACTTC.

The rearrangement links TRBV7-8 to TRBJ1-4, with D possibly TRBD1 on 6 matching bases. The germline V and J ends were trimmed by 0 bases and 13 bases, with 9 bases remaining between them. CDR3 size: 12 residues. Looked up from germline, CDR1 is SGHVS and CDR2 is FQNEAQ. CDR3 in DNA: TGTGCCAGCAGCTTAGCCCTACAGGGACTGTTTTTT. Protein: CASSLALQGLFF.

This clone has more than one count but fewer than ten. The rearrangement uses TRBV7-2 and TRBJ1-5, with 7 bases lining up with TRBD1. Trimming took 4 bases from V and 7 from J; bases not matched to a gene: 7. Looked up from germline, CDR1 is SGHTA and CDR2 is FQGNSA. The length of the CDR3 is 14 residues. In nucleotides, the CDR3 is TGTGCCAGCAGCTCCAGACAGGGCCAGCAGCCCCAGCATTTT. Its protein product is CASSSRQGQQPQHF. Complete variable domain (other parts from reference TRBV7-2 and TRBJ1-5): GAGVSQSPSNKVTEKGKDVELRCDPISGHTALYWYRQSLGQGLEFLIYFQGNSAPDKSGLPSDRFSAERTGGSVSTLTIQRTQQEDSAVYLCASSSRQGQQPQHFGDGTRLSIL.

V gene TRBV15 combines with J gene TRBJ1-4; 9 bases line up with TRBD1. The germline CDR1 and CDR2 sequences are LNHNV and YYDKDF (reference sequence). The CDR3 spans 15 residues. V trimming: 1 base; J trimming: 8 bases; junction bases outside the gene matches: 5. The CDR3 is CATSRGTGDREKLFF. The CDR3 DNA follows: TGTGCCACCAGCAGAGGGACAGGGGATAGGGAAAAACTGTTTTTT.

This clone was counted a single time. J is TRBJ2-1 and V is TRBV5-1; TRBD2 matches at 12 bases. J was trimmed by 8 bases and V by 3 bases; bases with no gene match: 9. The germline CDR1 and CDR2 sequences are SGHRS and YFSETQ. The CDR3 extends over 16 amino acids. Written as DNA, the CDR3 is TGCGCCAGCAGCTCGATACTAGCGGGAGGTATCGATGAGCAGTTCTTC. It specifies CASSSILAGGIDEQFF.

The CDR3 region has the DNA TGTGCCAGAAGCCCCCGGCAGGGGCCCCACGAGCAGTACTTC. It encodes CARSPRQGPHEQYF. The genes are TRBV5-3 and TRBJ2-7; D may be TRBD1 (6 bases). TRBV5-3 belongs to the ORF category, with a function that is uncertain. V was trimmed by 4 bases and J by 5 bases, leaving 16 bases between them. This CDR3 spans 14 amino acids.

The CDR3 spells CASSLVLRELPGELFF. DNA for the CDR3: TGTGCCAGCAGCTTAGTTTTGCGGGAGCTACCCGGGGAGCTGTTTTTT. V is TRBV7-9 and J is TRBJ2-2, with 7 bases aligning to TRBD2. Germline V gives CDR1 SEHNR, CDR2 FQNEAQ (reference sequence). CDR3 size: 16 residues. The junction had 8 bases not matched to a gene; V was cut back by 1 base and J by 6 bases.

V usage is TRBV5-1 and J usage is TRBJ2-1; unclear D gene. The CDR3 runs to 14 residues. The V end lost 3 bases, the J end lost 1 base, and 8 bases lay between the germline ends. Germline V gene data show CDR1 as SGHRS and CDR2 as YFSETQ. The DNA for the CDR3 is TGCGCCAGCAGCTCCGCGAGTTCCTACAATGAGCAGTTCTTC. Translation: CASSSASSYNEQFF.

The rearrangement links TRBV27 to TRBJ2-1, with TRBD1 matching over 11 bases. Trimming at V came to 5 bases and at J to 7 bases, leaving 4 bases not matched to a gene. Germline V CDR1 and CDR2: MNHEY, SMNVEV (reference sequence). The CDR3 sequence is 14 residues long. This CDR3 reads CASSRTGGWNEQFF. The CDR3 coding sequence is TGTGCCAGCAGTCGGACAGGGGGCTGGAATGAGCAGTTCTTC.

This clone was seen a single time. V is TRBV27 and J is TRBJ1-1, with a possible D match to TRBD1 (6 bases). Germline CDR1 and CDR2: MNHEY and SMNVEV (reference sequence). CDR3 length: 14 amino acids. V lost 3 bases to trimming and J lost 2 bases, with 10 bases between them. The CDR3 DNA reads TGTGCCAGCAGTTTTTGGGGGCCAAACACTGAAGCTTTCTTT. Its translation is CASSFWGPNTEAFF.

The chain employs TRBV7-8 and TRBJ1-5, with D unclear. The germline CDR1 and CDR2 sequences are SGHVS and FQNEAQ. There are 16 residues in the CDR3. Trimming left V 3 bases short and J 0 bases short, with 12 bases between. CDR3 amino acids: CASSFNGMFSNQPQHF. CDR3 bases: TGTGCCAGCAGCTTTAACGGGATGTTTAGCAATCAGCCCCAGCATTTT. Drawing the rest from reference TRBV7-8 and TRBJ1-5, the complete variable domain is GAGVSQSPRYKVAKRGQDVALRCDPISGHVSLFWYQQALGQGPEFLTYFQNEAQLDKSGLPSDRFFAERPEGSVSTLKIQRTQQEDSAVYLCASSFNGMFSNQPQHFGDGTRLSIL.

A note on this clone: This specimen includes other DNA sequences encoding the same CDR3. CDR3: CASSPLGGSNQPQHF. CDR3 nucleotides: TGTGCCAGCTCACCGCTCGGAGGTAGCAATCAGCCCCAGCATTTT. The chain employs TRBV18 and TRBJ1-5; no reliable D call. V shed 3 bases and J shed 0 bases, with 9 bases lying between them. Germline CDR1 KGHSH, CDR2 LQKENI. The CDR3 covers 15 residues.

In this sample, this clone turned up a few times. In nucleotides, the CDR3 is TGTGCCAGTAGTACCCACTTCATTAGCAATCAGCCCCAGCATTTT. Translation gives CASSTHFISNQPQHF. The V and J genes are TRBV19 and TRBJ1-5; the D is unclear. Trimming took 4 bases from V and 0 from J, leaving 10 bases between them. Germline V gives CDR1 LNHDA, CDR2 SQIVND (reference sequence). This CDR3 region has 15 residues.

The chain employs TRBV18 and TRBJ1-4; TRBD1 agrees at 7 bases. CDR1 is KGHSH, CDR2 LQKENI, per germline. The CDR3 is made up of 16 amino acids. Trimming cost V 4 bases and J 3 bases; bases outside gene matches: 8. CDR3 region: CASSLTGAQANEKLFF. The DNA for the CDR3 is TGTGCCAGCTCACTAACAGGGGCGCAGGCTAATGAAAAACTGTTTTTT.

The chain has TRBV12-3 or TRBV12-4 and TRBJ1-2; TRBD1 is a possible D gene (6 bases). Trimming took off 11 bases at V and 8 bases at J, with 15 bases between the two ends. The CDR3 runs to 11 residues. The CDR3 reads CAGKTGGGYTF. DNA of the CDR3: TGTGCCGGCAAGACAGGAGGCGGCTACACCTTC.

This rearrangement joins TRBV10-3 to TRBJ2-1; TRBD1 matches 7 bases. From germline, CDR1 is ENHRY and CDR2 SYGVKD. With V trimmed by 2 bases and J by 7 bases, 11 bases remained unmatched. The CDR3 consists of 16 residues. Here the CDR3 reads CAISENKGGEVNEQFF. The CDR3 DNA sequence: TGTGCCATCAGTGAGAATAAAGGGGGCGAGGTGAATGAGCAGTTCTTC.

The CDR3 is CASSWTSGGTDTQYF. Written as DNA, the CDR3 is TGTGCCAGCAGCTGGACTAGCGGCGGCACAGATACGCAGTATTTT. J is TRBJ2-3 and V is TRBV5-6; 10 nucleotides line up with TRBD2. The CDR3 runs to 15 residues. Germline CDR1 is SGHDT and CDR2 is YYEEEE. Unmatched junction bases numbered 2, after V lost 3 bases and J lost 1 base.

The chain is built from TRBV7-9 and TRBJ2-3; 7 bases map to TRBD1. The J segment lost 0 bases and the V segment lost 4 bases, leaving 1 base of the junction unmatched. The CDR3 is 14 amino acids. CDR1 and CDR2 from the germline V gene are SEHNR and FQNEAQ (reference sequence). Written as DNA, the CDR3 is TGTGCCAGCAGCTCGACAGGGAGCACAGATACGCAGTATTTT. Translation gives CASSSTGSTDTQYF.

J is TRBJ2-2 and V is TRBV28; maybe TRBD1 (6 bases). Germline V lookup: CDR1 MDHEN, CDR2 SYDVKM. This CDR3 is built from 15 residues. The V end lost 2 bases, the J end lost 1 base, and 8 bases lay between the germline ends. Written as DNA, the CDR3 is TGTGCCAGCAGTTTAGAACAGGGGAACACCGGGGAGCTGTTTTTT. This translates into CASSLEQGNTGELFF.

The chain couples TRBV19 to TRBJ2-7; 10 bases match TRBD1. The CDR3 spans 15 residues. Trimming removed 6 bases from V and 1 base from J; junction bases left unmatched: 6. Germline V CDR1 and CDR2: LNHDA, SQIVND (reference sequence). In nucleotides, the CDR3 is TGTGCCAGTAGCCGATCGGGACAGGGGTCCTACGAGCAGTACTTC. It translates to CASSRSGQGSYEQYF.

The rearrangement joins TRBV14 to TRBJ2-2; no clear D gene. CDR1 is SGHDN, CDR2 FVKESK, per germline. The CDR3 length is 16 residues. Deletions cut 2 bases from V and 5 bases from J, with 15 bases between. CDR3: CASSQWNPWATGELFF. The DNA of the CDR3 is TGTGCCAGCAGCCAATGGAACCCCTGGGCGACCGGGGAGCTGTTTTTT. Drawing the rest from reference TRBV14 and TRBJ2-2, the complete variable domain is EAGVTQFPSHSVIEKGQTVTLRCDPISGHDNLYWYRRVMGKEIKFLLHFVKESKQDESGMPNNRFLAERTGGTYSTLKVQPAELEDSGVYFCASSQWNPWATGELFFGEGSRLTVL.

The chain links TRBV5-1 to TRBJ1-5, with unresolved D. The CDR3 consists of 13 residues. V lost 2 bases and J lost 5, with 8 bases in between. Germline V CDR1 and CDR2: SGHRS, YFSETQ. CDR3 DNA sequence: TGCGCCAGCAGCTTCTCCTTAGATCAGCCCCAGCATTTT. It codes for CASSFSLDQPQHF.

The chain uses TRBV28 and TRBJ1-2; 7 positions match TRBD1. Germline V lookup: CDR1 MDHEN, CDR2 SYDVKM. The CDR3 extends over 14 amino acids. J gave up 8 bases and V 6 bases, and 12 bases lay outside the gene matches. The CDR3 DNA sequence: TGTGCCAGCAGGCCGGGACAGCCCTATAGGGGCTACACCTTC. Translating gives CASRPGQPYRGYTF.

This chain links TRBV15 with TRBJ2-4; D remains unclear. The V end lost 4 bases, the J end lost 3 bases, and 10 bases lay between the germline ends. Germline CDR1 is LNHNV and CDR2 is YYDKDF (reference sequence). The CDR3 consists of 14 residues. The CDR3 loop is CATSTWQNKNIQYF. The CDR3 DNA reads TGTGCCACCAGCACGTGGCAAAACAAAAACATTCAGTACTTC.

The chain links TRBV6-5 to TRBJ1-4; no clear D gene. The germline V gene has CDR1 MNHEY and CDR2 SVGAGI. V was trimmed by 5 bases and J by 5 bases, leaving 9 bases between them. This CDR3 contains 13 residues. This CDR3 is CASSNSRNEKLFF. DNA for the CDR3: TGTGCCAGCAGTAACAGCCGAAATGAAAAACTGTTTTTT.

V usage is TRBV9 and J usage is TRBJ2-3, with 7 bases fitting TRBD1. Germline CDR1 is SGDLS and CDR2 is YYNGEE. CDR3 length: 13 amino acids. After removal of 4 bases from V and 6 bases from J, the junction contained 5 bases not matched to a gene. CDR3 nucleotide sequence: TGTGCCAGCAGCCCCACAGGGGCGGATACGCAGTATTTT. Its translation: CASSPTGADTQYF.